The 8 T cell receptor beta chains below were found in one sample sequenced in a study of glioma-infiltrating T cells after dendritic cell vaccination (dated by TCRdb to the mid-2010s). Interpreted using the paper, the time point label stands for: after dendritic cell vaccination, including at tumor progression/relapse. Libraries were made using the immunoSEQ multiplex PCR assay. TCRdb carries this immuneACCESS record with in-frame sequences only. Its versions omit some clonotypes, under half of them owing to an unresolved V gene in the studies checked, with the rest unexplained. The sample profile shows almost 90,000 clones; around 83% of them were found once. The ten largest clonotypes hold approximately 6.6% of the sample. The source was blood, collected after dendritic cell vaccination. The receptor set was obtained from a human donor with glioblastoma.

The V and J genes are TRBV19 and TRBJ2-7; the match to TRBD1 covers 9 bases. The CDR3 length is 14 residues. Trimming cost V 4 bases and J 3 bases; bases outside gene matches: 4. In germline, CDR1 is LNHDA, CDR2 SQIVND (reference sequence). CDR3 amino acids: CASSKGQGFYEQYF. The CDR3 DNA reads TGTGCCAGTAGTAAGGGACAGGGCTTCTACGAGCAGTACTTC.

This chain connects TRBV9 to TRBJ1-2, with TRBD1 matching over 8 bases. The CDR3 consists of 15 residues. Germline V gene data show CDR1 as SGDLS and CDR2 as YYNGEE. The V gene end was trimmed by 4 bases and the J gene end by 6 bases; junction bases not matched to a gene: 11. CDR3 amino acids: CASSPRPTGANGYTF. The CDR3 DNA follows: TGTGCCAGCAGCCCCAGACCGACAGGGGCGAATGGCTACACCTTC.

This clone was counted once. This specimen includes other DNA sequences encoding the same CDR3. CDR3 amino acids: CASSLDSSGNTIYF. CDR3 DNA: TGTGCCAGCAGCCTCGACAGCTCTGGAAACACCATATATTTT. The J gene is TRBJ1-3, the V gene TRBV6-5, with D maybe TRBD1 (5 bases). Between the trimmed V and J ends, which lost 6 bases and 0 bases, there was a span of 9 bases. The CDR3 length is 14 residues. Germline lookup yields CDR1 MNHEY and CDR2 SVGAGI.

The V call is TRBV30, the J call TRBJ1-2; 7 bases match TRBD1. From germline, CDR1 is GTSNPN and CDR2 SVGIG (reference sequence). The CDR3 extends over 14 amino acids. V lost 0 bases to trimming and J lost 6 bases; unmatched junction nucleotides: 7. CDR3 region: CAWSVVDRENGYTF. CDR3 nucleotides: TGTGCCTGGAGTGTGGTTGACAGGGAGAATGGCTACACCTTC.

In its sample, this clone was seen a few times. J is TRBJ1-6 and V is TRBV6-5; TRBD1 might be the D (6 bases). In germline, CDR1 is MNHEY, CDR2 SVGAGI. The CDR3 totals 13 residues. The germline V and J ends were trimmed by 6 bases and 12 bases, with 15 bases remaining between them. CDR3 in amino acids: CASSPGDSKPLHF. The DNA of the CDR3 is TGTGCCAGCAGCCCAGGGGATTCTAAACCCCTCCACTTT.

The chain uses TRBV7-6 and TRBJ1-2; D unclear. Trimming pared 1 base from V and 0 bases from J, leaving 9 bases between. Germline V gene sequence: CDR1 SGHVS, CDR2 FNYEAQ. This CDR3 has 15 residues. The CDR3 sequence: CASSLEQTSNYGYTF. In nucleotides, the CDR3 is TGTGCCAGCAGCTTAGAACAGACCTCTAACTATGGCTACACCTTC.

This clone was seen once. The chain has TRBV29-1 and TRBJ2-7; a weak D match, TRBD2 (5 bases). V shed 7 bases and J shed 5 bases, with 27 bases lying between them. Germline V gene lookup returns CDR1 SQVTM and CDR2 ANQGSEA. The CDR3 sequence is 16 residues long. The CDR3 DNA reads TGCAGCGCCCGACTTGATCGAGACTCGGGGTGGGACGAGCAGTACTTC. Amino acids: CSARLDRDSGWDEQYF.

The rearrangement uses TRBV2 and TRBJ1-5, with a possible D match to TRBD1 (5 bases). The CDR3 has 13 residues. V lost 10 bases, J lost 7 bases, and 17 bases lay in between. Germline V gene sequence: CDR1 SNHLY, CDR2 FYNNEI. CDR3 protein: CANNGGLGQPQHF. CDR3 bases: TGTGCCAACAATGGGGGGTTGGGACAGCCCCAGCATTTT.